Listed here is a single TCR beta chain. The junction departs from the called germline gene at one end, perhaps through a read error. TCRdb processed the RT-PCR reads anew with MiXCR; each CDR3 protein has one entry. This sample has approximately 160,000 distinct CDR3 sequences; 30% occur once, and the top ten carry 3.2%. The germline V gene encodes CDR1 LGHNA and CDR2 YNFKEQ. This CDR3 is 16 amino acids long. These data are taken from a study of patients and donors after allogeneic stem cell transplantation. The material sequenced was blood, either unsorted or a sorted T cell fraction (not recorded which). The sequence came from a human donor who was either an allogeneic HSCT recipient or a stem cell or donor lymphocyte infusion donor (not recorded which). It is not recorded whose cells these are; they may come from a transplant donor. This chain connects TRBV4-2 to TRBJ1-6; TRBD1 matches at 9 bases. This CDR3 reads CACSQERTGGNSPLHF. DNA for the CDR3: TGTGCCTGCAGCCAAGAGCGTACAGGGGGCAATTCACCCCTCCACTTT.